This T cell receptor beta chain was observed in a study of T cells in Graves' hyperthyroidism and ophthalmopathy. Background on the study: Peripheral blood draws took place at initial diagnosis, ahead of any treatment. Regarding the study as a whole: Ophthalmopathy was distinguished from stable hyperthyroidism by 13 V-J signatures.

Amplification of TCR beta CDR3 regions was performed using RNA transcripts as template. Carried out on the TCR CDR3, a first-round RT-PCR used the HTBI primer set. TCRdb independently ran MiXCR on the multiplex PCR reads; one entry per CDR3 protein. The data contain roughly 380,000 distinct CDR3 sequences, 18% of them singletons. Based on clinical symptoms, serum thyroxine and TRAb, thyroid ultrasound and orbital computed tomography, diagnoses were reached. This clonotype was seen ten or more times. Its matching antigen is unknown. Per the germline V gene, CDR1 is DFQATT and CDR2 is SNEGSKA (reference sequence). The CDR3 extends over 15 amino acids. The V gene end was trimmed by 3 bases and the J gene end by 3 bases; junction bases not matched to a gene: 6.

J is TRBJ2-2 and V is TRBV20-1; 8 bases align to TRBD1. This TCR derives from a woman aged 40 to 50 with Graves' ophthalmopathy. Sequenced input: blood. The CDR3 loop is CSARKTGEDTGELFF. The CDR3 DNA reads TGCAGTGCTAGGAAGACAGGGGAGGACACCGGGGAGCTGTTTTTT.